These 21 T cell receptor beta chains came from one sample sequenced in a study of T-cell reconstitution after alpha-beta-depleted transplantation in children. The library targeted TCRbeta and was prepared with unique molecular identifiers. TCRdb itself ran the PCR reads through MiXCR, one entry per CDR3 protein. The top ten clones hold 9.5% to 13% of a sample with 300,000 to 400,000 distinct CDR3 sequences, more than 20% of them seen once. The input for sequencing was PBMCs, mostly from graft donor cells, taken 180 days after TCRalphabeta/CD19-depleted stem cell transplant. These receptors all stem from a male patient aged 10-17 years who had a stem cell transplant for acute lymphoblastic leukemia, so the T cells may come from the graft donor.

The rearrangement uses TRBV20-1 and TRBJ2-2; tentatively, D is TRBD2 (6 bases). The CDR3 contains 16 residues. V lost 0 bases to trimming and J lost 2 bases, with 13 bases between them. CDR1 is DFQATT and CDR2 is SNEGSKA in the germline V gene (reference sequence). The CDR3 coding sequence is TGCAGTGCTAGAGATCCAAGGGACTCAAACACCGGGGAGCTGTTTTTT. It specifies CSARDPRDSNTGELFF.

This clonotype occurred a few times. This chain connects TRBV4-1 to TRBJ1-1; D is unclear. CDR1 and CDR2 from the germline V gene are MGHRA and YSYEKL. This CDR3 region has 16 residues. Trimming pared 1 base from V and 0 bases from J, leaving 12 bases between. The DNA for the CDR3 is TGCGCCAGCAGCCAAGTCTGGGAGGGCGTGAACACTGAAGCTTTCTTT. Residues: CASSQVWEGVNTEAFF.

The chain is built from TRBV6-1 and TRBJ1-1; no reliable D call. Trimming left V 8 bases short and J 3 bases short, with 16 bases between. Looked up from germline, CDR1 is MNHNS and CDR2 is SASEGT. The CDR3 loop spans 14 amino acids. The CDR3 sequence is CASAYSRRDTEAFF. DNA for the CDR3: TGTGCCAGCGCCTATTCGAGGAGGGACACTGAAGCTTTCTTT.

This clonotype showed up just a few times. The chain joins TRBV29-1 to TRBJ1-2, with D perhaps TRBD1 (5 bases). CDR1 is SQVTM, CDR2 ANQGSEA, per germline. This CDR3 is built from 11 residues. Trimming pared 4 bases from V and 5 bases from J, leaving 8 bases between. The DNA of the CDR3 is TGCAGCGTTGTGAAGGGGTATGGCTACACCTTC. It specifies CSVVKGYGYTF.

This clonotype was observed a few times. The chain employs TRBV5-1 and TRBJ2-7, with D possibly TRBD1 on 5 matching bases. The germline V gene encodes CDR1 SGHRS and CDR2 YFSETQ. This CDR3 comprises 14 residues. The V and J ends lost 4 bases and 1 base respectively, with 12 bases between them. The CDR3 nucleotides are TGCGCCAGCAGCGCCCGACAGAGGTCCTACGAGCAGTACTTC. Its protein is CASSARQRSYEQYF.

This clonotype has a handful of counts. The rearrangement joins TRBV4-1 to TRBJ2-1; 9 positions match TRBD1. The V gene end was trimmed by 2 bases and the J gene end by 7 bases; junction bases not matched to a gene: 9. This CDR3 comprises 16 residues. Germline values: CDR1 MGHRA, CDR2 YSYEKL. The CDR3 nucleotides are TGCGCCAGCAGCCAACCACCGGGACAGGGTCGGAATGAGCAGTTCTTC. Amino acid sequence: CASSQPPGQGRNEQFF.

This clonotype has a handful of counts. The chain couples TRBV28 to TRBJ2-7, with D possibly matching TRBD1 (5 bases). CDR1 MDHEN and CDR2 SYDVKM come from the germline V gene. CDR3 length: 14 residues. Trimming removed 4 bases at V and 5 bases at J, with 15 bases between. This CDR3 reads CASSSPAGPDEQYF. The CDR3 DNA reads as TGTGCCAGCAGTTCCCCGGCAGGGCCGGACGAGCAGTACTTC.

This clonotype was recorded only once. CDR3 region: CASSTGQGDYEQYF. For the CDR3, the DNA is TGTGCCAGCAGCACGGGACAGGGGGACTACGAGCAGTACTTC. The genes are TRBV5-6 and TRBJ2-7, with TRBD1 identical over 11 bases. The CDR3 sequence is 14 residues long. J gave up 3 bases and V 4 bases, and 3 bases lay outside the gene matches. Germline CDR1 SGHDT, CDR2 YYEEEE.

The chain uses TRBV2 and TRBJ2-1, with 15 bases lining up with TRBD2. CDR3 length: 19 amino acids. Germline V gene data show CDR1 as SNHLY and CDR2 as FYNNEI. J was trimmed by 9 bases and V by 4 bases; bases with no gene match: 16. The CDR3 here is CASSGLRTSGRGLKGEQFF. The CDR3 DNA is TGTGCCAGCAGTGGGCTAAGGACTAGCGGGAGGGGTCTAAAGGGTGAGCAGTTCTTC.

The chain joins TRBV7-9 to TRBJ1-4; the D gene is possibly TRBD1 (6 bases). Germline-derived CDR1 and CDR2 are SEHNR and FQNEAQ (reference sequence). The V end was cut by 0 bases, the J end by 8 bases, with 10 bases between. The CDR3 totals 14 residues. Written as DNA, the CDR3 is TGTGCCAGCAGCTTAGCGGGGGACAACGAAAAACTGTTTTTT. Translated, it gives CASSLAGDNEKLFF.

This rearrangement joins TRBV5-5 to TRBJ1-2; 7 bases align to TRBD1. Germline CDR1 SGHKS, CDR2 YYEKEE (reference sequence). The V segment lost 5 bases and the J segment 6 bases; nucleotides outside the gene matches: 4. The CDR3 extends over 12 amino acids. CDR3 residues: CASRPQGHGYTF. CDR3 coding DNA: TGTGCCAGCAGACCACAGGGGCATGGCTACACCTTC.

The table lists this clonotype with a few counts. The chain recombines TRBV18 with TRBJ1-1; 8 positions match TRBD1. CDR1 is KGHSH and CDR2 is LQKENI in the germline V gene. The trim removed 4 bases at V and 5 bases at J, leaving 9 bases unmatched. CDR3 length: 15 amino acids. The CDR3 region is CASSLQGTGGTEAFF. CDR3 DNA: TGTGCCAGCTCACTACAGGGAACAGGGGGGACTGAAGCTTTCTTT.

V is TRBV20-1 and J is TRBJ2-7; weak D call: TRBD2 (6 bases). The CDR3 totals 15 residues. Trimming shortened V by 0 bases and J by 0 bases, and 12 bases separated the two germline ends. Germline CDR1 is DFQATT and CDR2 is SNEGSKA (reference sequence). CDR3 residues: CSARDRRGPSYEQYF. CDR3 nucleotides: TGCAGTGCTAGAGATCGGAGGGGTCCCTCCTACGAGCAGTACTTC.

This chain uses TRBV10-1 with TRBJ1-1, with a possible D match to TRBD1 (5 bases). V dropped 2 bases and J dropped 6 bases, with 13 bases sitting between them. Germline CDR1 WNHNN, CDR2 SYGVQD (reference sequence). The CDR3 has 14 residues. Written as DNA, the CDR3 is TGCGCCAGCAGTGAGGGGACCGCAGGGTCTGAAGCTTTCTTT. It translates to CASSEGTAGSEAFF.

This clonotype was recorded a few times. The chain employs TRBV28 and TRBJ1-5; perhaps TRBD1 as D (5 bases). The V end was cut by 2 bases, the J end by 0 bases, with 17 bases between. The CDR3 extends over 18 amino acids. Germline CDR1 is MDHEN and CDR2 is SYDVKM. The CDR3 DNA follows: TGTGCCAGCAGTTTAGGAAACAGGCCTCTTTATAGCAATCAGCCCCAGCATTTT. Translation: CASSLGNRPLYSNQPQHF. Drawing the rest from reference TRBV28 and TRBJ1-5, the complete variable domain is DVKVTQSSRYLVKRTGEKVFLECVQDMDHENMFWYRQDPGLGLRLIYFSYDVKMKEKGDIPEGYSVSREKKERFSLILESASTNQTSMYLCASSLGNRPLYSNQPQHFGDGTRLSIL.

V and J are TRBV14 and TRBJ2-1; 10 bases are a match to TRBD1. The CDR3 consists of 17 residues. V lost 3 bases and J lost 0; bases outside the gene matches: 5. Germline V lookup: CDR1 SGHDN, CDR2 FVKESK. The CDR3 coding sequence is TGTGCCAGCAGCCAGCGGGGACAGGGGAGCTCCTACAATGAGCAGTTCTTC. This gives the protein CASSQRGQGSSYNEQFF.

The chain couples TRBV28 to TRBJ1-2; 7 bases match TRBD1. Trimming removed 1 base from V and 6 bases from J; junction bases left unmatched: 8. The CDR3 consists of 15 residues. Germline V gene lookup returns CDR1 MDHEN and CDR2 SYDVKM. CDR3 DNA sequence: TGTGCCAGCAGTTTATTGGGGACAGCTCTCAATGGCTACACCTTC. Protein sequence: CASSLLGTALNGYTF.

This chain joins TRBV3-1 and TRBJ2-1; D gene unclear. This CDR3 region has 14 residues. V lost 0 bases, J lost 4 bases, and 7 bases lay in between. Germline V CDR1 and CDR2: LGHDT, YNNKEL (reference sequence). CDR3 loop: CASSQEVVYNEQFF. The DNA of the CDR3 is TGTGCCAGCAGCCAAGAAGTGGTGTACAATGAGCAGTTCTTC.

This rearrangement joins TRBV20-1 to TRBJ2-3; 10 nucleotides match TRBD1. Germline assignment: CDR1 DFQATT and CDR2 SNEGSKA (reference sequence). V dropped 7 bases and J dropped 1; count of bases not matched to a gene: 5. The CDR3 spans 14 residues. The CDR3 loop reads CSERDRGRTDTQYF. The CDR3 bases are TGCAGTGAACGGGACAGGGGTCGCACAGATACGCAGTATTTT.

This rearrangement joins TRBV7-3 to TRBJ2-3; 13 bases agree with TRBD2. Unmatched junction bases numbered 4, after V lost 4 bases and J lost 6 bases. Germline CDR1 reads SGHTA; CDR2 reads FQGTGA. This CDR3 is 15 amino acids long. The CDR3 DNA reads as TGTGCCAGCAGCTATAGACTAGCGGGAGGCGATACGCAGTATTTT. It encodes CASSYRLAGGDTQYF.

The V call is TRBV11-2, the J call TRBJ2-7; TRBD1 matches 9 bases. CDR1 and CDR2 from the germline V gene are SGHAT and FQNNGV. V gave up 5 bases and J gave up 3 bases; unmatched junction bases: 8. The length of the CDR3 is 15 residues. The CDR3: CASSRPGQGFYEQYF. The CDR3 region has the DNA TGTGCCAGCAGCCGTCCGGGACAGGGATTCTACGAGCAGTACTTC.